Each of the 25 T cell receptor beta chains below was sequenced from the same sample in a study of shared clonotypes between healthy human individuals. Here immunoSEQ multiplex PCR was the method, and the copy in TCRdb shows in-frame clones only, minus some. The sample holds 70,000 to 95,000 clones; 60% to 80% are singletons and the top ten take over 50%. The sequencing input was memory CD8+ T cells sorted from blood. Noted subset: CD45RO+ cells pooled with CCR7-negative TemRA cells. The source is a man in his thirties or forties in good health.

This clone was seen a handful of times. The V and J genes are TRBV11-3 and TRBJ2-7; the match to TRBD1 covers 9 bases. The CDR3 spans 15 residues. V gave up 5 bases and J gave up 5 bases; unmatched junction bases: 10. CDR1 and CDR2 (germline): SGHNT, YENEEA. The CDR3 here is CASSISGTGTHEQYF. The CDR3 nucleotides are TGTGCCAGCAGCATATCCGGGACAGGGACCCACGAGCAGTACTTC.

The chain carries TRBV19 and TRBJ1-5; D is ambiguous. CDR1 is LNHDA, CDR2 SQIVND, per germline (reference sequence). CDR3 length equals 19 residues. Trimming stripped 3 bases from V and 2 bases from J, with 23 bases between. The CDR3 DNA is TGTGCCAGTAGTATTAACCTAAGTGGAGGGATTGGAGGCAATCAGCCCCAGCATTTT. This encodes CASSINLSGGIGGNQPQHF.

The chain links TRBV9 to TRBJ1-2, with a weak D call TRBD1 (5 bases). CDR3 length equals 15 residues. Trimming removed 0 bases from V and 1 base from J, with 10 bases in between. Germline lookup yields CDR1 SGDLS and CDR2 YYNGEE. The CDR3 is CASSVASGLNYGYTF. CDR3 nucleotide sequence: TGTGCCAGCAGCGTAGCGTCAGGGCTTAACTATGGCTACACCTTC.

The rearrangement uses TRBV5-1 and TRBJ1-2; 12 nucleotides match TRBD1. Germline CDR1 and CDR2: SGHRS and YFSETQ. V trimming: 7 bases; J trimming: 6 bases; junction bases outside the gene matches: 7. This CDR3 is built from 14 residues. CDR3 DNA sequence: TGCGCCAGCGGAGCGGGACAGGGGGCCCATGGCTACACCTTC. Protein: CASGAGQGAHGYTF.

The V gene is TRBV18, the J gene TRBJ2-7; D unresolved. This CDR3 contains 11 residues. V dropped 3 bases and J dropped 5 bases, with 5 bases sitting between them. In germline, CDR1 is KGHSH, CDR2 LQKENI. The CDR3 DNA is TGTGCCAGCTCACCGGATAACGAGCAGTACTTC. Amino acid sequence: CASSPDNEQYF.

This rearrangement joins TRBV5-4 to TRBJ2-5; D unclear. This CDR3 spans 13 amino acids. Germline V lookup: CDR1 SGHNT, CDR2 YYREEE (reference sequence). Trimming took off 1 base at V and 5 bases at J, with 9 bases between the two ends. The CDR3 protein is CASSLLPWETQYF. The CDR3 DNA is TGTGCCAGCAGCTTGCTTCCGTGGGAGACCCAGTACTTC.

The rearrangement joins TRBV6-6 to TRBJ2-1; 8 nucleotides agree with TRBD2. This CDR3 spans 16 amino acids. Losses at the gene ends were 0 bases for V and 0 bases for J; bases not matched to a gene: 1. Germline V gives CDR1 MNHNY, CDR2 SVGAGI (reference sequence). In DNA, the CDR3 is TGTGCCAGCAGTTACTCGCGGGAGGTCTCCTACAATGAGCAGTTCTTC. This gives the protein CASSYSREVSYNEQFF.

CDR3 protein: CASSYMTGEKLFF. The DNA of the CDR3 is TGTGCCAGCAGTTACATGACGGGGGAAAAACTGTTTTTT. The chain links TRBV6-5 to TRBJ1-4; D not certain. The CDR3 has 13 residues. Germline V gene data show CDR1 as MNHEY and CDR2 as SVGAGI. The V and J ends lost 2 bases and 8 bases respectively, with 9 bases between them.

The rearrangement links TRBV11-2 to TRBJ2-7, with 7 bases identical to TRBD2. Germline-derived CDR1 and CDR2 are SGHAT and FQNNGV. CDR3 length: 16 amino acids. Trimming removed 1 base from V and 0 bases from J; junction bases left unmatched: 6. The CDR3: CASSLGGAGVSYEQYF. CDR3 sequence (DNA): TGTGCCAGCAGCTTAGGCGGCGCGGGAGTCTCCTACGAGCAGTACTTC. Based on the CDR3 plus reference TRBV11-2 and TRBJ2-7, the full variable domain is EAGVAQSPRYKIIEKRQSVAFWCNPISGHATLYWYQQILGQGPKLLIQFQNNGVVDDSQLPKDRFSAERLKGVDSTLKIQPAKLEDSAVYLCASSLGGAGVSYEQYFGPGTRLTVT.

The chain combines TRBV11-3 with TRBJ2-5; 10 positions agree with TRBD2. Germline CDR1 SGHNT, CDR2 YENEEA. The length of the CDR3 is 15 residues. The V segment lost 3 bases and the J segment 2 bases; nucleotides outside the gene matches: 3. CDR3 residues: CASSFSGRPQETQYF. DNA for the CDR3: TGTGCCAGCAGCTTTAGCGGGAGGCCTCAAGAGACCCAGTACTTC.

This clone was seen repeatedly, ten times or more. The sample holds other DNA sequences that translate to the same CDR3. This chain uses TRBV6-1 with TRBJ2-3; 12 bases match TRBD2. With 4 bases clipped from V and 4 bases from J, the junction kept 0 bases outside the gene matches. The CDR3 is 14 residues long. Germline CDR1 reads MNHNS; CDR2 reads SASEGT. DNA of the CDR3: TGTGCCAGCAGTGGACTAGCGGGAGCAGATACGCAGTATTTT. It encodes CASSGLAGADTQYF.

The J gene is TRBJ2-7, the V gene TRBV18; 7 nucleotides line up with TRBD1. The CDR3 consists of 13 residues. The V gene end was trimmed by 3 bases and the J gene end by 5 bases; junction bases not matched to a gene: 4. CDR1 and CDR2 from the germline V gene are KGHSH and LQKENI. The CDR3 DNA follows: TGTGCCAGCTCACCCCCGGGACAGAACGAGCAGTACTTC. Residues: CASSPPGQNEQYF.

This clone turned up a few times. The chain uses TRBV9 and TRBJ2-7; TRBD2 is a possible D gene (6 bases). The CDR3 consists of 16 residues. Germline CDR1 is SGDLS and CDR2 is YYNGEE. Trimming pared 0 bases from V and 2 bases from J, leaving 15 bases between. DNA of the CDR3: TGTGCCAGCAGCGTAGAGGACGGGGCGGGAACCTACGAGCAGTACTTC. Its translation: CASSVEDGAGTYEQYF.

This clone was picked up a small number of times. V and J are TRBV29-1 and TRBJ2-2; D may be TRBD2 (6 bases). Germline V CDR1 and CDR2: SQVTM, ANQGSEA. Trimming cost V 7 bases and J 6 bases, with 18 bases left between them. The CDR3 is made up of 14 amino acids. CDR3 DNA: TGCAGCGGCCTCCGGGACTCTGGCGCCGGGGAGCTGTTTTTT. This codes for CSGLRDSGAGELFF.

This rearrangement joins TRBV11-1 to TRBJ2-1, with 8 bases matching TRBD1. Germline V lookup: CDR1 SGHAT, CDR2 FQDESV (reference sequence). This CDR3 has 15 amino acids. The J segment lost 3 bases and the V segment lost 4 bases, leaving 5 bases of the junction unmatched. The CDR3 nucleotides read TGTGCCAGCAGCTCAGGGACAGGATTCTACAATGAGCAGTTCTTC. It is translated as CASSSGTGFYNEQFF.

In this sample, this clone turned up a few times. V is TRBV29-1 and J is TRBJ2-7; 7 bases match TRBD1. With 3 bases clipped from V and 3 bases from J, the junction kept 11 bases outside the gene matches. In germline, CDR1 is SQVTM, CDR2 ANQGSEA. The CDR3 sequence is 15 residues long. The CDR3 nucleotides are TGCAGCGTTGACTCACTTACAGGGGCCGGCTACGAGCAGTACTTC. Translated: CSVDSLTGAGYEQYF.

The chain employs TRBV28 and TRBJ2-7; a possible D gene is TRBD2 (5 bases). The length of the CDR3 is 16 residues. Germline V gene sequence: CDR1 MDHEN, CDR2 SYDVKM. Trimming cost V 6 bases and J 0 bases, with 18 bases left between them. CDR3 amino acids: CASRQMGSVNSYEQYF. As DNA, the CDR3 is TGTGCCAGCAGACAAATGGGGAGCGTAAACTCCTACGAGCAGTACTTC.

This chain connects TRBV29-1 to TRBJ2-2, with 11 bases lining up with TRBD2. CDR3 length equals 15 residues. Germline V gene lookup returns CDR1 SQVTM and CDR2 ANQGSEA. V shed 4 bases and J 2 bases; nucleotides not matched to a gene: 3. As DNA, the CDR3 is TGCAGCGTTGGACTAGCGGGGTTAAACACCGGGGAGCTGTTTTTT. This gives the protein CSVGLAGLNTGELFF.

The V call is TRBV19, the J call TRBJ2-7; 15 bases fit TRBD2. Trimming removed 3 bases from V and 2 bases from J; junction bases left unmatched: 8. The CDR3 length is 18 residues. Per germline, CDR1 LNHDA and CDR2 SQIVND (reference sequence). The CDR3 nucleotides read TGTGCCAGTAGTATGTTCGGGACTAGCGGGAGGCCCCCCTACGAGCAGTACTTC. Translation: CASSMFGTSGRPPYEQYF.

This clone occurred a few times. This rearrangement joins TRBV5-1 to TRBJ2-7, with no clear D. Germline V CDR1 and CDR2: SGHRS, YFSETQ. The CDR3 is made up of 12 amino acids. The ends were cut back, 4 bases at V and 0 bases at J, with 5 bases in the middle. The CDR3 protein is CASSPSSYEQYF. As DNA, the CDR3 is TGCGCCAGCAGCCCGAGCTCCTACGAGCAGTACTTC.

This clone is labeled medium-sized. Different DNA sequences within this sample yield the same CDR3. The rearrangement joins TRBV27 to TRBJ1-2; D ambiguous. From germline, CDR1 is MNHEY and CDR2 SMNVEV (reference sequence). V was pared by 1 base and J by 4 bases, with 7 bases between. The CDR3 loop spans 13 amino acids. In DNA, the CDR3 is TGTGCCAGCAGTTTATTTTCAGGCTATGGCTACACCTTC. Encoded protein: CASSLFSGYGYTF.

J is TRBJ2-1 and V is TRBV7-3, with a possible D match to TRBD1 (5 bases). V lost 5 bases and J 8 bases, leaving 22 bases between the germline ends. CDR3 length: 16 amino acids. Germline lookup yields CDR1 SGHTA and CDR2 FQGTGA. The DNA for the CDR3 is TGTGCCAGCAGCCCGAATGGCGCGGAAAGGGGCTATGAGCAGTTCTTC. It encodes CASSPNGAERGYEQFF.

This clone was counted at least ten times. V is TRBV7-8 and J is TRBJ2-2, with 8 bases lining up with TRBD1. Germline CDR1 SGHVS, CDR2 FQNEAQ. The CDR3 sequence is 15 residues long. The V and J ends lost 6 bases and 4 bases, in that order; junction bases with no gene match: 7. CDR3: CASRSGTGSTGELFF. The CDR3 bases are TGTGCCAGCAGGTCCGGGACAGGTTCCACCGGGGAGCTGTTTTTT.

The chain is built from TRBV19 and TRBJ1-5, with D unclear. The CDR3 is 13 amino acids. The germline V gene encodes CDR1 LNHDA and CDR2 SQIVND (reference sequence). The V end was cut by 3 bases, the J end by 3 bases, with 6 bases between. DNA of the CDR3: TGTGCCAGTAGTATTGGTATCAATCAGCCCCAGCATTTT. Amino acids: CASSIGINQPQHF.

The rearrangement uses TRBV4-3 and TRBJ2-1, with no clear D. The ends were cut back, 0 bases at V and 8 bases at J, with 14 bases in the middle. The CDR3 consists of 15 residues. Germline values: CDR1 LGHNA, CDR2 YSLEER. The CDR3 DNA reads TGCGCCAGCAGCCAAGATCCGGCGGCGCCTGATGAGCAGTTCTTC. Its translation is CASSQDPAAPDEQFF.